The present entry profiles one TCR beta chain with its context. Its target is not known. The authors made TCR beta libraries by quantitative 5'-RACE with molecular barcodes. TCRdb reanalysed the 5' RACE reads using MiXCR and keeps one entry per CDR3 protein. Of hundreds of thousands of distinct CDR3 sequences listed, approximately 17% are singletons. These data belong to a study of CD8 T cells in ankylosing spondylitis. Notes on the study in general: Apparently characteristic of ankylosing spondylitis blood was a TCR beta motif (eight highly homologous variants). Certain motif variants had earlier appeared in reactive arthritis synovial fluid and blood. Researchers reportedly found disease-linked clones significantly enriched in matched ankylosing spondylitis synovial fluid. CD8+ by phenotype, disease-linked clones were relatively rare in peripheral blood.

The V and J ends lost 3 bases and 0 bases respectively, with 12 bases between them. There are 15 residues in the CDR3. The germline CDR1 and CDR2 sequences are SGHRS and YFSETQ. J is TRBJ1-1 and V is TRBV5-1; D remains ambiguous. The material sequenced was blood, either unsorted or a sorted T cell fraction (not recorded which). The origin of this receptor is a male donor with ankylosing spondylitis. DNA of the CDR3: TGCGCCAGCAGCTCCGCCGGAAATTTGAACACTGAAGCTTTCTTT. It is translated as CASSSAGNLNTEAFF.